The 26 T cell receptor beta chains below were found in one sample sequenced in a study of T-cell memory formation after mild COVID-19. Each CDR3 protein is one row after TCRdb ran MiXCR on the 5' RACE reads. The repertoire holds 400,000 to 500,000 distinct CDR3 sequences, with roughly 17% as singletons. Sequenced: PBMCs or a T cell subset sorted from them (not recorded which). These receptor sequences come from a man younger than 35 who had mild COVID-19 (a few samples of this study predate the infection). Cell type and time point are not known.

The rearrangement joins TRBV6-2 or TRBV6-3 to TRBJ2-7, with D possibly TRBD1 on 6 matching bases. The V end was cut by 4 bases, the J end by 5 bases, with 21 bases between. This CDR3 region has 16 residues. Germline V gene sequence: CDR1 MNHEY, CDR2 SVGEGT. CDR3 bases: TGTGCCAGCAGTTCGAGACACAGGGTGACGGTCAACGAGCAGTACTTC. It translates to CASSSRHRVTVNEQYF.

This chain's CDR3 is CASSSSGAHLHF. Written as DNA, the CDR3 is TGTGCCAGCAGTTCCTCAGGGGCACACCTCCACTTT. The V gene is TRBV28, the J gene TRBJ1-6; maybe TRBD1 (6 bases). V shed 4 bases and J shed 15 bases, with 13 bases lying between them. Germline V CDR1 and CDR2: MDHEN, SYDVKM. The length of the CDR3 is 12 residues.

This chain links TRBV27 with TRBJ1-5; D gene unclear. Trimming removed 6 bases from V and 3 bases from J, with 12 bases in between. There are 14 residues in the CDR3. The germline gives CDR1 MNHEY, CDR2 SMNVEV (reference sequence). The DNA for the CDR3 is TGTGCCAGCAGCCCCGCTATGGTCAATCAGCCCCAGCATTTT. Translation: CASSPAMVNQPQHF.

The chain recombines TRBV5-1 with TRBJ2-5; D is uncertain. This CDR3 is 12 amino acids long. V shed 4 bases and J shed 4 bases, with 8 bases lying between them. Germline loops: CDR1 SGHRS, CDR2 YFSETQ. CDR3 sequence (DNA): TGCGCCAGCAGCCAGATCGCAGAGACCCAGTACTTC. It encodes CASSQIAETQYF.

This clonotype showed up just a few times. The chain employs TRBV14 and TRBJ2-7; perhaps TRBD1 as D (6 bases). The CDR3 spans 12 residues. Looked up from germline, CDR1 is SGHDN and CDR2 is FVKESK. The DNA of the CDR3 is TGTGCCAGCAGCCAAGATGAGGGGGATTTCCTCGTC. Translation: CASSQDEGDFLV.

This chain links TRBV6-2 or TRBV6-3 with TRBJ2-7; D not certain. V was trimmed by 4 bases and J by 0 bases, leaving 4 bases between them. CDR1 and CDR2 (germline): MNHEY, SVGEGT. The CDR3 is made up of 12 amino acids. In DNA form, the CDR3 reads TGTGCCAGCAGTTCTCCCTCCTACGAGCAGTACGTC. Translating it yields CASSSPSYEQYV.

The chain uses TRBV10-3 and TRBJ2-7; possibly TRBD1 for D (6 bases). The germline CDR1 and CDR2 sequences are ENHRY and SYGVKD. The germline V and J ends were trimmed by 6 bases and 7 bases, with 16 bases remaining between them. This CDR3 is built from 13 residues. CDR3 in amino acids: CAISSTGSGEQYV. CDR3 nucleotide sequence: TGTGCCATCAGCTCAACAGGGTCGGGGGAGCAGTACGTC.

The V gene is TRBV5-6, the J gene TRBJ2-7; maybe TRBD2 (5 bases). CDR1 is SGHDT, CDR2 YYEEEE, per germline. V was shortened by 1 base and J by 2 bases, with 13 bases between the two germline ends. CDR3 length equals 15 residues. The CDR3 reads CASSLPAGLTYEQYF. CDR3 bases: TGTGCCAGCAGCTTGCCGGCAGGACTCACCTACGAGCAGTACTTC.

This rearrangement joins TRBV18 to TRBJ2-5; no firm D call. The germline V and J ends were trimmed by 6 bases and 3 bases, with 11 bases remaining between them. CDR1 is KGHSH, CDR2 LQKENI, per germline. The CDR3 runs 13 residues. For the CDR3, the DNA is TGTGCCAGCTCGCGGAACCGGGAAGAGACCCAGTACTTC. Its translation is CASSRNREETQYF.

The gene calls are TRBV6-5 and TRBJ2-3, with D possibly being TRBD2 (6 bases). V dropped 2 bases and J dropped 2 bases, with 14 bases sitting between them. Germline V CDR1 and CDR2: MNHEY, SVGAGI. There are 16 residues in the CDR3. The CDR3 sequence is CASSYGGGGVTDTQYF. As DNA, the CDR3 is TGTGCCAGCAGTTACGGAGGCGGCGGGGTCACAGATACGCAGTATTTT.

This clonotype was picked up a small number of times. V gene TRBV7-3 combines with J gene TRBJ2-1; a possible D gene is TRBD2 (6 bases). Germline V gene sequence: CDR1 SGHTA, CDR2 FQGTGA. The CDR3 totals 13 residues. The V and J ends lost 2 bases and 7 bases respectively, with 9 bases between them. In DNA, the CDR3 is TGTGCCAGCAGCTTAGGAGGGACGAATGAGCAGTTCTTC. It is translated as CASSLGGTNEQFF.

The table lists this clonotype with a few counts. The V call is TRBV21-1, the J call TRBJ2-7; TRBD1 was called by the table and not checked on the DNA. TRBV21-1 is termed a pseudogene. The CDR3 extends over 19 amino acids. CDR3: CASSKTNRTVPNKVYEQYV. The CDR3 region has the DNA TGTGCCAGCAGCAAAACGAATCGGACAGTTCCTAATAAGGTCTACGAGCAGTACGTC.

This clonotype showed up just once. CDR3 in DNA: TGTGCCACCAGCACAGGACATGGACGTGGCAATGAGCAGTTCTTC. Encoded protein: CATSTGHGRGNEQFF. The J gene is TRBJ2-1, the V gene TRBV15; maybe TRBD1 (5 bases). The germline V and J ends were trimmed by 4 bases and 6 bases, with 16 bases remaining between them. Germline V lookup: CDR1 LNHNV, CDR2 YYDKDF (reference sequence). This CDR3 region has 15 residues.

The V and J genes are TRBV20-1 and TRBJ2-7, with 8 bases lining up with TRBD2. The CDR3 totals 14 residues. Germline CDR1 is DFQATT and CDR2 is SNEGSKA (reference sequence). J gave up 3 bases and V 4 bases, and 8 bases lay outside the gene matches. The CDR3 DNA is TGCAGTGCTACCTCGAGCGGGGGTCTCTACGAGCAGTACTTC. This translates into CSATSSGGLYEQYF.

This clonotype was seen many times. V is TRBV12-3 or TRBV12-4 and J is TRBJ1-2, with D possibly matching TRBD1 (6 bases). V gave up 5 bases and J gave up 8 bases, with 18 bases separating them. The CDR3 contains 14 residues. The CDR3 nucleotides read TGTGCCAGCAGTCCGGGGGGTTCCGGGGGCGGCTACACCTTC. As protein: CASSPGGSGGGYTF.

Only a few counts were recorded for this clonotype. This chain uses TRBV15 with TRBJ1-5; TRBD1 aligns across 7 bases. The CDR3 covers 13 residues. V lost 8 bases to trimming and J lost 6 bases; unmatched junction nucleotides: 7. The germline V gene encodes CDR1 LNHNV and CDR2 YYDKDF (reference sequence). The CDR3: CATSDRVSQPQHF. CDR3 bases: TGTGCCACCTCAGACAGGGTGAGTCAGCCCCAGCATTTT.

This clonotype was seen only a few times. This sequence joins TRBV7-2 and TRBJ1-1; a possible D gene is TRBD1 (6 bases). CDR3 length equals 15 residues. The V gene's germline CDR1 is SGHTA and CDR2 FQGNSA. Trimming cost V 5 bases and J 0 bases, with 13 bases left between them. The CDR3 reads CASSVTGTMNTEAFF. The CDR3 DNA follows: TGTGCCAGCAGCGTCACAGGGACCATGAACACTGAAGCTTTCTTT.

This clonotype was picked up a small number of times. This rearrangement joins TRBV5-1 to TRBJ1-1; D is undetermined. CDR3 length equals 13 residues. The V gene lost 1 base and the J gene lost 5 bases, with 9 bases spanning the gap. CDR1 SGHRS and CDR2 YFSETQ come from the germline V gene. The CDR3: CASSLYVGTEAFF. CDR3 in DNA: TGCGCCAGCAGCTTGTATGTGGGTACTGAAGCTTTCTTT. The variable domain in full, with the rest retrieved from reference TRBV5-1 and TRBJ1-1, is KAGVTQTPRYLIKTRGQQVTLSCSPISGHRSVSWYQQTPGQGLQFLFEYFSETQRNKGNFPGRFSGRQFSNSRSEMNVSTLELGDSALYLCASSLYVGTEAFFGQGTRLTVV.

In its sample, this clonotype was seen a few times. V is TRBV4-3 and J is TRBJ2-1; TRBD1 agrees at 10 bases. CDR1 is LGHNA, CDR2 YSLEER, per germline. After removal of 0 bases from V and 8 bases from J, the junction contained 4 bases not matched to a gene. This CDR3 is 15 amino acids long. CDR3 region: CASSQEGDRGDEQFF. In DNA, the CDR3 is TGCGCCAGCAGCCAAGAGGGGGACAGGGGCGATGAGCAGTTCTTC.

CDR3 sequence reads: CASSGDTQETQYF. In nucleotides, the CDR3 is TGTGCCAGCTCGGGTGACACCCAAGAGACCCAGTACTTC. This chain uses TRBV18 with TRBJ2-5; D unclear. Trimming removed 6 bases from V and 1 base from J, with 9 bases in between. CDR3 size: 13 residues. Germline CDR1 is KGHSH and CDR2 is LQKENI.

This clonotype has just a few counts. The chain's CDR3 is CASSPGTGFGTDTQYF. Here the CDR3 DNA reads TGTGCCAGCAGCCCAGGGACAGGGTTCGGCACAGATACGCAGTATTTT. The chain is built from TRBV12-3 or TRBV12-4 and TRBJ2-3; 9 positions agree with TRBD1. Trimming cost V 6 bases and J 1 base; bases outside gene matches: 8. The CDR3 sequence is 16 residues long.

There are a few counts of this clonotype. The V and J genes are TRBV6-6 and TRBJ2-7; a possible D gene is TRBD1 (6 bases). Trimming pared 6 bases from V and 2 bases from J, leaving 11 bases between. The CDR3 covers 13 residues. The germline V gene has CDR1 MNHNY and CDR2 SVGAGI (reference sequence). CDR3 sequence reads: CASSQGWPYEQYF. CDR3 bases: TGTGCCAGCAGCCAGGGGTGGCCCTACGAGCAGTACTTC.

The chain couples TRBV7-6 to TRBJ1-1; D not certain. V lost 2 bases and J 1 base, leaving 5 bases between the germline ends. Germline values: CDR1 SGHVS, CDR2 FNYEAQ. This CDR3 has 13 amino acids. The CDR3 DNA reads as TGTGCCAGCAGCTTACAGACGAACACTGAAGCTTTCTTT. Residues: CASSLQTNTEAFF.

This chain links TRBV5-6 with TRBJ2-1; a weak D match, TRBD1 (6 bases). This CDR3 region has 16 residues. Germline lookup yields CDR1 SGHDT and CDR2 YYEEEE. V gave up 1 base and J gave up 1 base, with 12 bases separating them. The CDR3 DNA sequence: TGTGCCAGCAGCTTGCTGGGGGCCGCGTCCTACAATGAGCAGTTCTTC. This encodes CASSLLGAASYNEQFF.

The chain couples TRBV7-2 to TRBJ2-4, with D perhaps TRBD1 (5 bases). V shed 2 bases and J shed 0 bases, with 14 bases lying between them. The germline V gene encodes CDR1 SGHTA and CDR2 FQGNSA. This CDR3 is 17 amino acids long. CDR3 residues: CASSLRFAGIAKNIQYF. CDR3 nucleotide sequence: TGTGCCAGCAGCTTAAGGTTCGCAGGGATAGCCAAAAACATTCAGTACTTC. Combining the CDR3 with reference TRBV7-2 and TRBJ2-4 gives the whole variable domain GAGVSQSPSNKVTEKGKDVELRCDPISGHTALYWYRQSLGQGLEFLIYFQGNSAPDKSGLPSDRFSAERTGGSVSTLTIQRTQQEDSAVYLCASSLRFAGIAKNIQYFGAGTRLSVL.

The chain recombines TRBV7-6 with TRBJ2-1; 8 nucleotides agree with TRBD2. Germline values: CDR1 SGHVS, CDR2 FNYEAQ. With V trimmed by 2 bases and J by 5 bases, 8 bases remained unmatched. The CDR3 extends over 16 amino acids. The chain's CDR3 is CASSLMQGRGDNEQFF. The CDR3 coding sequence is TGTGCCAGCAGCTTAATGCAGGGGCGGGGGGACAATGAGCAGTTCTTC.